This T cell receptor beta chain emerged from a study of blood T cell repertoires in COVID-19. Study-wide context: Sites in the United States, Italy and Spain provided acute and convalescent COVID-19 samples.

Clones were sequenced by immunoSEQ multiplex PCR, and TCRdb holds only the in-frame ones, with some missing. The sample records 40,000 to 55,000 clones, approximately 80% being singletons. V lost 0 bases, J lost 4 bases, and 4 bases lay in between. Germline V gives CDR1 LGHNA, CDR2 YSLEER. This CDR3 region has 13 residues. This rearrangement joins TRBV4-3 to TRBJ1-5, with D uncertain. The sample was peripheral blood. The sequence derives from a human donor in a cohort sampled during active COVID-19. CDR3 residues: CASSQDPNQPQHF. The DNA for the CDR3 is TGCGCCAGCAGCCAAGACCCAAATCAGCCCCAGCATTTT.